These 14 T cell receptor beta chains share one sample of origin, sequenced in a study of molecular identifiers for immune sequencing clone quantification. TCRdb ran MiXCR on the PCR reads and lists one entry per CDR3 protein. The sample consists of some 41,000 distinct CDR3 sequences, about a fifth of them appearing once. Sequencing was done on a sample of naive CD8+ T cells from blood, with Jurkat cell RNA spiked in. Sample subset: FACS-sorted CD8+CD4-CCR7+CD45RA+ naive T cells. The receptors stem from a human donor in good health. Some libraries in this study had Jurkat cell RNA spiked in.

Comment on this clonotype: A much larger clonotype is one base distant, so this may be a read error. The V call is TRBV29-1, the J call TRBJ1-1; a possible D gene is TRBD1 (5 bases). Germline values: CDR1 SQVTM, CDR2 ANQGSEA. Deletions cut 5 bases from V and 0 bases from J, with 13 bases between. The CDR3 totals 14 residues. As DNA, the CDR3 is TGCAGCGTTCCGGGGGGGGTCATGAACACTGAAGCTTTCTTT. Its protein is CSVPGGVMNTEAFF.

This clonotype appeared many times. This may arise from a read error, as a much more abundant clone is one base away. The V gene is TRBV20-1, the J gene TRBJ2-7; maybe TRBD1 (5 bases). In germline, CDR1 is DFQATT, CDR2 SNEGSKA (reference sequence). Trimming cost V 6 bases and J 5 bases, with 26 bases left between them. The CDR3 totals 16 residues. CDR3 nucleotide sequence: TGCAGTGCCCCTCACCAGACAGACCTAACCAACAACGAGCAGTACTTC. Protein product: CSAPHQTDLTNNEQYF.

This clonotype was counted a few times. This rearrangement joins TRBV2 to TRBJ2-7, with 7 bases aligning to TRBD1. V shed 1 base and J 3 bases; nucleotides not matched to a gene: 9. The CDR3 is 16 amino acids. Germline V CDR1 and CDR2: SNHLY, FYNNEI. The CDR3 region is CASSEGSGTVYYEQYF. CDR3 nucleotide sequence: TGTGCCAGCAGTGAAGGTTCTGGGACAGTTTACTACGAGCAGTACTTC. Based on the CDR3 plus reference TRBV2 and TRBJ2-7, the full variable domain is EPEVTQTPSHQVTQMGQEVILRCVPISNHLYFYWYRQILGQKVEFLVSFYNNEISEKSEIFDDQFSVERPDGSNFTLKIRSTKLEDSAMYFCASSEGSGTVYYEQYFGPGTRLTVT.

Turning to this clonotype: Sequence at one end of the junction differs from germline and may be a read error. The rearrangement uses TRBV6-1 and TRBJ2-7; D gene unclear. This CDR3 has 15 residues. Germline CDR1 MNHNS, CDR2 SASEGT. The CDR3 protein is CASHPVRVSNYEQCF. DNA for the CDR3: TGTGCCAGTCATCCGGTTAGAGTCAGCAACTACGAGCAGTGCTTC.

Ten or more counts support this clonotype. The chain links TRBV27 to TRBJ2-7; 7 nucleotides agree with TRBD2. Germline V gene lookup returns CDR1 MNHEY and CDR2 SMNVEV (reference sequence). The length of the CDR3 is 15 residues. After removal of 6 bases from V and 3 bases from J, the junction contained 11 bases not matched to a gene. DNA of the CDR3: TGTGCCAGCAGCGGGCGGGGGTTTGGACTCTACGAGCAGTACTTC. Its protein is CASSGRGFGLYEQYF.

This clonotype is medium-sized within its sample. The chain couples TRBV27 to TRBJ2-6; D perhaps matches TRBD1 (5 bases). V dropped 8 bases and J dropped 0 bases, with 8 bases sitting between them. From germline, CDR1 is MNHEY and CDR2 SMNVEV (reference sequence). CDR3 length: 14 residues. The CDR3 sequence: CASGHSSGANVLTF. DNA of the CDR3: TGTGCCAGCGGACATAGCTCTGGGGCCAACGTCCTGACTTTC.

Only a few counts were recorded for this clonotype. V is TRBV28 and J is TRBJ2-1; no clear D gene. Germline V lookup: CDR1 MDHEN, CDR2 SYDVKM. This CDR3 region has 12 residues. The V gene lost 3 bases and the J gene lost 10 bases, with 10 bases spanning the gap. The CDR3: CASSLVKIEQFF. CDR3 nucleotides: TGTGCCAGCAGTTTGGTCAAAATCGAGCAGTTCTTC.

This clonotype was counted a single time. This could be a read error, since a much larger clone is one nucleotide away. The chain carries TRBV7-2 and TRBJ1-3; TRBD1 might be the D (6 bases). The CDR3 has 15 residues. The germline V gene encodes CDR1 SGHTA and CDR2 FQGNSA. CDR3 region: CANSLERGYGNTIYF. The CDR3, as DNA: TGTGCCAACAGCTTAGAGAGGGGGTATGGAAACACCATATATTTT.

In this sample, this clonotype turned up many times. The gene calls are TRBV6-2 or TRBV6-3 and TRBJ2-1; no clear D gene. Per the germline V gene, CDR1 is MNHEY and CDR2 is SVGEGT. V was trimmed by 7 bases and J by 4 bases, leaving 8 bases between them. The CDR3 totals 12 residues. CDR3 in amino acids: CASTSPYNEQFF. The CDR3 DNA is TGTGCCAGCACGTCCCCTTACAATGAGCAGTTCTTC.

Only a few counts were recorded for this clonotype. This may come from a read error, since a much larger clone is one base off. The conserved closing phenylalanine or tryptophan is absent in this CDR3, likely reflecting a read error. The chain links TRBV7-9 to TRBJ2-1; 8 bases map to TRBD2. J lost 6 bases, V lost 5 bases, and 6 bases had no gene match. The germline V gene has CDR1 SEHNR and CDR2 FQNEAQ (reference sequence). There are 14 residues in the CDR3. DNA of the CDR3: TGTGCCAGCAGCCCCGGGGGGGGTGTCAATGAGCAGTTCATC. Its protein is CASSPGGGVNEQFI.

This clonotype was seen repeatedly, ten times or more. At one end, the junction sequence differs from germline, possibly due to a read error. J is TRBJ2-3 and V is TRBV7-3, with TRBD2 matching over 11 bases. The CDR3 extends over 13 amino acids. Germline loops: CDR1 SGHTA, CDR2 FQGTGA. This CDR3 reads CASSFGLAGSPQF. As DNA, the CDR3 is TGTGCCAGCAGCTTCGGACTAGCGGGTAGCCCCCAGTTT. Full variable domain (rest looked up from reference TRBV7-3 and TRBJ2-3): GAGVSQTPSNKVTEKGKYVELRCDPISGHTALYWYRQSLGQGPEFLIYFQGTGAADDSGLPNDRFFAVRPEGSVSTLKIQRTERGDSAVYLCASSFGLAGSPQFGPGTRLTVL.

This clonotype was found many times. The chain links TRBV9 to TRBJ2-1; D call uncertain. CDR1 is SGDLS and CDR2 is YYNGEE in the germline V gene. The CDR3 contains 11 residues. Trimming left V 0 bases short and J 9 bases short, with 4 bases between. CDR3 in DNA: TGTGCCAGCAGCGTAGAAGGTGAGCAGTTCTTC. Translated, it gives CASSVEGEQFF.

This clonotype was seen many times. The V gene is TRBV24-1, the J gene TRBJ2-2, with D uncertain. V was shortened by 5 bases and J by 4 bases, with 7 bases between the two germline ends. The CDR3 totals 13 residues. Germline-derived CDR1 and CDR2 are KGHDR and SFDVKD. For the CDR3, the DNA is TGTGCCACCAGTGGTGACCCCACCGGGGAGCTGTTTTTT. It codes for CATSGDPTGELFF.

In the case of this clonotype: Possible read error: a much larger clone is one base away. The chain joins TRBV27 to TRBJ2-7; D is possibly TRBD2 (5 bases). The CDR3 has 14 residues. Per the germline V gene, CDR1 is MNHEY and CDR2 is SMNVEV (reference sequence). This CDR3 reads CASSLGSAGYKQYF. CDR3 bases: TGTGCCAGCAGTTTAGGTAGCGCGGGCTACAAGCAGTACTTC.